The source of this T cell receptor (beta chain) is a study of T cells in Graves' hyperthyroidism and ophthalmopathy. V lost 3 bases and J lost 5, with 12 bases in between. CDR1 is SGHRS and CDR2 is YFSETQ in the germline V gene. The CDR3 has 13 residues. Regarding the study as a whole: Ophthalmopathy was identified by the model a median roughly six months ahead of onset.

Amplification targeted TCR beta CDR3 regions from RNA transcripts. TCR CDR3 regions were first amplified by RT-PCR with HTBI primers. TCRdb re-derived calls from the multiplex PCR reads in MiXCR, one entry per CDR3 protein. The table shows 500,000 to 700,000 distinct CDR3 sequences, with approximately 15% occurring only once. This clonotype was counted a few times. The antigen is not known. Patients aged 18 to 65 had newly diagnosed hyperthyroidism of under 2 months' duration. Criteria for exclusion of patients were uncontrolled infection, other autoimmune disease, pregnancy or lactation. For the diagnoses, clinical symptoms, serum thyroxine and TRAb, thyroid ultrasound and orbital computed tomography were used.

The rearrangement uses TRBV5-1 and TRBJ2-7; no clear D. The source is a woman aged 18-35 years with Graves' hyperthyroidism. The source material was blood. The CDR3, as DNA: TGCGCCAGCAGCTGGATGGCACGTGACGAGCAGTACTTC. Its translation is CASSWMARDEQYF.